A single sample gave rise to the 21 T cell receptor beta chains below, sequenced in a study of cytotoxic CD8 clonotypes in ibrutinib-treated CLL. Here immunoSEQ multiplex PCR was the method, and the copy in TCRdb shows in-frame clones only, minus some. Among 200,000 or so clones listed, roughly 79% were seen once. Here the sequenced sample was PBMCs, taken after 12 months of ibrutinib treatment. Receptors were obtained from a human donor with chronic lymphocytic leukemia.

This clone was counted many times. V is TRBV5-1 and J is TRBJ2-7, with D tentatively TRBD2 (5 bases). The germline gives CDR1 SGHRS, CDR2 YFSETQ. The CDR3 is 15 residues long. V gave up 4 bases and J gave up 2 bases, with 16 bases separating them. The CDR3 sequence: CASSHDTLGAYEQYF. CDR3 DNA sequence: TGCGCCAGCAGCCATGACACCCTCGGGGCCTACGAGCAGTACTTC. The variable domain in full, completed from reference TRBV5-1 and TRBJ2-7, reads KAGVTQTPRYLIKTRGQQVTLSCSPISGHRSVSWYQQTPGQGLQFLFEYFSETQRNKGNFPGRFSGRQFSNSRSEMNVSTLELGDSALYLCASSHDTLGAYEQYFGPGTRLTVT.

The CDR3 nucleotides are TGTGCCAGCAGCGGGGAGGGCAGTACAGATACGCAGTATTTT. This gives the protein CASSGEGSTDTQYF. The chain combines TRBV9 with TRBJ2-3, with TRBD2 matching over 7 bases. The germline V gene encodes CDR1 SGDLS and CDR2 YYNGEE. CDR3 length: 14 residues. Trimming at V came to 3 bases and at J to 3 bases, leaving 4 bases not matched to a gene.

The sample holds a few counts of this clone. The chain uses TRBV7-9 and TRBJ1-5; D call uncertain. The germline V and J ends were trimmed by 4 bases and 3 bases, with 1 base remaining between them. Germline values: CDR1 SEHNR, CDR2 FQNEAQ (reference sequence). The CDR3 extends over 11 amino acids. This CDR3 reads CASSSNQPQHF. Written as DNA, the CDR3 is TGTGCCAGCAGCTCCAATCAGCCCCAGCATTTT.

CDR3 nucleotide sequence: TGCGCCAGCAGCCAAGGACGGCTCATCAGCGAAGCTTTCTTT. This encodes CASSQGRLISEAFF. The gene calls are TRBV4-1 and TRBJ1-1; D is unclear. Trimming shortened V by 1 base and J by 8 bases, and 14 bases separated the two germline ends. Per the germline V gene, CDR1 is MGHRA and CDR2 is YSYEKL. The CDR3 length is 14 residues.

This clone has ten or more counts. V and J are TRBV19 and TRBJ1-2; 9 bases are shared with TRBD1. Looked up from germline, CDR1 is LNHDA and CDR2 is SQIVND (reference sequence). CDR3 length: 14 residues. V shed 7 bases and J 7 bases; nucleotides not matched to a gene: 10. This chain's CDR3 is CASTPGQGSFGYTF. CDR3 bases: TGTGCCAGTACCCCGGGACAGGGTAGTTTTGGCTACACCTTC.

This clone has ten or more counts. CDR3 nucleotides: TGTGCCATCAAAGGGCAGGGAACCTACGAGCAGTACTTC. It translates to CAIKGQGTYEQYF. The chain uses TRBV10-3 and TRBJ2-7; weak D call: TRBD1 (5 bases). The CDR3 sequence is 13 residues long. V was pared by 7 bases and J by 2 bases, with 12 bases between. Germline CDR1 reads ENHRY; CDR2 reads SYGVKD.

The chain recombines TRBV5-1 with TRBJ2-2, with a weak D call TRBD2 (6 bases). Germline loops: CDR1 SGHRS, CDR2 YFSETQ. This CDR3 contains 16 residues. V lost 3 bases to trimming and J lost 2 bases, with 14 bases between them. CDR3 coding DNA: TGCGCCAGCAGCTGGGGCCAGCGGGTTAACACCGGGGAGCTGTTTTTT. Translation gives CASSWGQRVNTGELFF.

The J gene is TRBJ1-1, the V gene TRBV21-1; the DNA was not compared with TRBD1, the D call given in the table. TRBV21-1 is a pseudogene. The CDR3 is made up of 16 amino acids. The CDR3 bases are TGTGCCAGCAGCAGGACAGGGGGCGATTTTGTAGGGGTAGCTTTCTTT. Amino acids: CASSRTGGDFVGVAFF.

The chain carries TRBV7-9 and TRBJ2-7, with D tentatively TRBD2 (6 bases). CDR1 is SEHNR and CDR2 is FQNEAQ in the germline V gene (reference sequence). Trimming stripped 3 bases from V and 6 bases from J, with 15 bases between. The CDR3 covers 14 residues. The CDR3 region is CASSFGTPPVEQYF. The CDR3 DNA reads as TGTGCCAGCAGCTTCGGGACTCCCCCCGTCGAGCAGTACTTC. The entire variable domain, with the rest obtained from reference TRBV7-9 and TRBJ2-7, is as follows: DTGVSQNPRHKITKRGQNVTFRCDPISEHNRLYWYRQTLGQGPEFLTYFQNEAQLEKSRLLSDRFSAERPKGSFSTLEIQRTEQGDSAMYLCASSFGTPPVEQYFGPGTRLTVT.

The chain links TRBV18 to TRBJ2-3; D remains unclear. Germline CDR1 and CDR2: KGHSH and LQKENI. The CDR3 length is 13 residues. Trimming took off 3 bases at V and 5 bases at J, with 9 bases between the two ends. This CDR3 reads CASSPNPEDTQYF. DNA for the CDR3: TGTGCCAGCTCACCTAACCCAGAAGATACGCAGTATTTT.

This chain's CDR3 is CASQSLAETYEQYF. CDR3 bases: TGTGCCAGCCAAAGCCTAGCGGAAACCTACGAGCAGTACTTC. This rearrangement joins TRBV6-5 to TRBJ2-7; 7 bases are a match to TRBD2. The germline V gene has CDR1 MNHEY and CDR2 SVGAGI. This CDR3 has 14 residues. After removal of 8 bases from V and 2 bases from J, the junction contained 9 bases not matched to a gene.

The chain carries TRBV6-5 and TRBJ2-7, with 9 bases matching TRBD1. V lost 8 bases, J lost 4 bases, and 12 bases stayed unmatched. This CDR3 has 15 amino acids. Germline lookup yields CDR1 MNHEY and CDR2 SVGAGI. The CDR3 bases are TGTGCCAGCGTAATCCGGACAGGGGTATTGTACGAGCAGTACTTC. Its translation: CASVIRTGVLYEQYF.

The chain joins TRBV11-2 to TRBJ2-7, with D tentatively TRBD2 (6 bases). Looked up from germline, CDR1 is SGHAT and CDR2 is FQNNGV. V was clipped by 5 bases and J by 4 bases, with 21 bases between them. The CDR3 is made up of 16 amino acids. CDR3 amino acids: CASSPRGDSGTYEQYF. DNA for the CDR3: TGTGCCAGCAGCCCGCGGGGCGACAGCGGAACATACGAGCAGTACTTC.

With respect to this clone: This CDR3 is also generated by other DNA sequences in the sample. The gene calls are TRBV18 and TRBJ1-1; D remains unclear. CDR1 and CDR2 from the germline V gene are KGHSH and LQKENI. The V end lost 1 base, the J end lost 4 bases, and 10 bases lay between the germline ends. This CDR3 region has 14 residues. CDR3 residues: CASSPRVEGTEAFF. The CDR3 DNA reads as TGTGCCAGCTCACCACGGGTCGAGGGCACTGAAGCTTTCTTT.

The chain links TRBV27 to TRBJ2-1, with 8 bases matching TRBD2. The CDR3 length is 12 residues. The ends lost 5 bases at V and 10 bases at J; junction bases unmatched: 4. CDR1 and CDR2 from the germline V gene are MNHEY and SMNVEV (reference sequence). CDR3 DNA sequence: TGTGCCAGCAGTCCCGGACTAGCCGAGCAGTTCTTC. Translated: CASSPGLAEQFF.

This clone occurred a few times. This sequence joins TRBV7-9 and TRBJ2-2; TRBD2 is a possible D gene (6 bases). The CDR3 consists of 13 residues. V lost 3 bases and J lost 5, with 7 bases in between. Germline V gene lookup returns CDR1 SEHNR and CDR2 FQNEAQ (reference sequence). CDR3 residues: CASSFGRTGELFF. The DNA of the CDR3 is TGTGCCAGCAGCTTCGGGAGAACCGGGGAGCTGTTTTTT. The variable domain in full, completed from reference TRBV7-9 and TRBJ2-2, reads DTGVSQNPRHKITKRGQNVTFRCDPISEHNRLYWYRQTLGQGPEFLTYFQNEAQLEKSRLLSDRFSAERPKGSFSTLEIQRTEQGDSAMYLCASSFGRTGELFFGEGSRLTVL.

This clone has more than one count but fewer than ten. The chain has TRBV7-6 and TRBJ2-5; the match to TRBD2 covers 8 bases. Trimming cost V 7 bases and J 4 bases; bases outside gene matches: 8. CDR3 length equals 14 residues. The germline V gene encodes CDR1 SGHVS and CDR2 FNYEAQ. CDR3 region: CASTDPRGGETQYF. The CDR3 DNA reads as TGTGCCAGCACCGACCCCCGGGGGGGAGAGACCCAGTACTTC.

The chain couples TRBV7-9 to TRBJ1-3; D is ambiguous. Trimming stripped 4 bases from V and 1 base from J, with 5 bases between. The germline gives CDR1 SEHNR, CDR2 FQNEAQ (reference sequence). The CDR3 runs to 13 residues. CDR3 DNA: TGTGCCAGCAGCTCTATGTCTGGAAACACCATATATTTT. Translated, it gives CASSSMSGNTIYF. The full variable domain, in which reference TRBV7-9 and TRBJ1-3 provide the parts outside the CDR3, is DTGVSQNPRHKITKRGQNVTFRCDPISEHNRLYWYRQTLGQGPEFLTYFQNEAQLEKSRLLSDRFSAERPKGSFSTLEIQRTEQGDSAMYLCASSSMSGNTIYFGEGSWLTVV.

This clone appeared a few times. The V call is TRBV28, the J call TRBJ2-2, with 8 bases identical to TRBD2. CDR3 length: 15 residues. Germline V CDR1 and CDR2: MDHEN, SYDVKM. Germline trimming cut 3 bases from V and 4 bases from J; bases unmatched to any gene: 4. The CDR3 region is CASSFSGSPTGELFF. In DNA, the CDR3 is TGTGCCAGCAGTTTCAGCGGGAGTCCCACCGGGGAGCTGTTTTTT.

The chain joins TRBV2 to TRBJ2-7; D unclear. Germline V gene data show CDR1 as SNHLY and CDR2 as FYNNEI. V lost 1 base and J 2 bases, leaving 6 bases between the germline ends. The CDR3 is 13 amino acids. The CDR3: CASSEVRPYEQYF. In DNA, the CDR3 is TGTGCCAGCAGTGAAGTACGGCCCTACGAGCAGTACTTC.

This clone showed up just once. The gene calls are TRBV7-9 and TRBJ2-3, with 7 positions matching TRBD1. CDR3 length: 15 residues. CDR1 is SEHNR, CDR2 FQNEAQ, per germline (reference sequence). The V gene end was trimmed by 1 base and the J gene end by 4 bases; junction bases not matched to a gene: 5. This CDR3 reads CASSLGTGAADTQYF. CDR3 nucleotide sequence: TGTGCCAGCAGCTTAGGAACAGGGGCTGCAGATACGCAGTATTTT.